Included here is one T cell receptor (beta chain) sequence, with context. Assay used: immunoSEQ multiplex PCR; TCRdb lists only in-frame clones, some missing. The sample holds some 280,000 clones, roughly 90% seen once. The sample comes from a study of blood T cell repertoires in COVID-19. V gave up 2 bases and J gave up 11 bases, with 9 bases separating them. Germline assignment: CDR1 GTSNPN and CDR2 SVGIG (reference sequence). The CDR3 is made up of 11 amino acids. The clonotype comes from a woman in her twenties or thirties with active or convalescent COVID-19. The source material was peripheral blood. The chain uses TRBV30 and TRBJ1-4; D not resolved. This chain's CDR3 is CAWSPGVKLFF. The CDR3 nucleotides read TGTGCCTGGAGTCCCGGGGTGAAACTGTTTTTT.